This T cell receptor (beta chain) was identified during a study of blood T cell repertoires in COVID-19. In the original workflow: For nucleated cells, counts were estimated from reference gene primer amplification. Profiled with immunoSEQ multiplex PCR; TCRdb holds only in-frame clones, not every one. V and J calls and clone size are given by that table; D and trimming were obtained from the DNA. The repertoire includes fewer than 250,000 clones, about 80% of them detected once, and 2% to 3% sits in the top ten. Trimming pared 2 bases from V and 6 bases from J, leaving 7 bases between. CDR3 length: 12 residues. Germline V CDR1 and CDR2: MDHEN, SYDVKM.

The chain combines TRBV28 with TRBJ1-1, with D uncertain. Sequencing was done on a sample of peripheral blood. This clonotype was sampled from a middle-aged woman with active or convalescent COVID-19. CDR3 nucleotide sequence: TGTGCCAGCAGTTTACTGCGGGCTGAAGCTTTCTTT. Its translation is CASSLLRAEAFF.